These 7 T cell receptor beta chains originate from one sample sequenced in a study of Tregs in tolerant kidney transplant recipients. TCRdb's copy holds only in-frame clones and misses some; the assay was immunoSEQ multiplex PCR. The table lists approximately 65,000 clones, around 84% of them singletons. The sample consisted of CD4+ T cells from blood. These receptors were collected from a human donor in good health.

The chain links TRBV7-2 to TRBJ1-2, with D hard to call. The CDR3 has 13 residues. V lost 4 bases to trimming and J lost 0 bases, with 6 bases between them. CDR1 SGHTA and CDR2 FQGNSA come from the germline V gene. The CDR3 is CASSSLPNYGYTF. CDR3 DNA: TGTGCCAGCAGCTCCCTCCCTAACTATGGCTACACCTTC.

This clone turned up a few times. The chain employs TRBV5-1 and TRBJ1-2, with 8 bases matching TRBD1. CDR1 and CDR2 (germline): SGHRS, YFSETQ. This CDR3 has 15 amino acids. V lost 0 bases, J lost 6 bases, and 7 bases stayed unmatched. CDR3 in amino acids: CASSLVGQGADGYTF. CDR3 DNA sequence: TGCGCCAGCAGCTTGGTTGGACAGGGTGCTGATGGCTACACCTTC.

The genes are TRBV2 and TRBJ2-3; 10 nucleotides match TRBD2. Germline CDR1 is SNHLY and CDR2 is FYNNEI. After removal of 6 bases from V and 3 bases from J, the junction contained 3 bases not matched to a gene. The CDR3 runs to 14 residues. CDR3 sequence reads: CASSTSGETDTQYF. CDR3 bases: TGTGCCAGCAGCACTAGCGGGGAAACAGATACGCAGTATTTT.

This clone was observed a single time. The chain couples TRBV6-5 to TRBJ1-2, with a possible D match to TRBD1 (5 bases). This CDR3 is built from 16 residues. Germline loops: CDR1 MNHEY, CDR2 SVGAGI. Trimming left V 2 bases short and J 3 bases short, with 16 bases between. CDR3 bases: TGTGCCAGCAGTTACCTTAGTCGGAGGGGAGACTATGGCTACACCTTC. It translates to CASSYLSRRGDYGYTF.

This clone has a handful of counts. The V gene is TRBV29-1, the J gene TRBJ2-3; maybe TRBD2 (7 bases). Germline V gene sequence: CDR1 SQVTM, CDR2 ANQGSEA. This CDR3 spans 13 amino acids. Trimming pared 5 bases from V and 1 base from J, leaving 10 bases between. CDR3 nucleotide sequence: TGCAGCGTTCTAGGGGGGGGCACAGATACGCAGTATTTT. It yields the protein CSVLGGGTDTQYF.

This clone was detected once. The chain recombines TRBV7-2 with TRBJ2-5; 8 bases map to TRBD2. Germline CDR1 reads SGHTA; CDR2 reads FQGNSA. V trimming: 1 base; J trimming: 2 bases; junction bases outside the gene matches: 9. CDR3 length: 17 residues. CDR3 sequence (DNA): TGTGCCAGCAGCTTAGGTACCGGGACTAGTTGGCAAGAGACCCAGTACTTC. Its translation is CASSLGTGTSWQETQYF.

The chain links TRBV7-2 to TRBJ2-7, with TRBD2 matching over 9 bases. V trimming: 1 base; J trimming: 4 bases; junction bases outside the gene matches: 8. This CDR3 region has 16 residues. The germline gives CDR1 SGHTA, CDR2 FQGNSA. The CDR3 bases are TGTGCCAGCAGCTTAGGAGGTGGGACTAGCAGGTACGAGCAGTACTTC. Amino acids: CASSLGGGTSRYEQYF.